This T cell receptor beta chain derives from a study of breast tumors, draining lymph nodes, adjacent tissues. TCRdb reprocessed the multiplex PCR reads with MiXCR, giving one entry per CDR3 protein. This sample has hundreds of thousands of distinct CDR3 sequences, with roughly 32% found just once. Germline loops: CDR1 MNHNS, CDR2 SASEGT. CDR3 length: 17 amino acids. Breast cancer patients provided tissue from their axillary draining lymph nodes. General study results and limits: That most tumor T cells come from lymph nodes remained unproven. Most tumor T cells seemingly derive from lymph node, then expand in tumor. Tumor repertoires ranked between lymph nodes and nontumor tissue in diversity, with V and J gene preferences.

A note on this clonotype: Its antigen remains unidentified. Germline and junction disagree at one end, which may indicate a read error.

The V gene is TRBV6-1, the J gene TRBJ2-2; 7 bases are shared with TRBD2. This sequence was found in a female donor with breast cancer. Some clones in this sample may be carry-over from other donors' samples. The sequencing input was axillary lymph node tissue. CDR3 residues: CAISYPLAGTNTGELFF. CDR3 DNA: TGTGCCATCAGTTACCCCTTAGCGGGCACGAACACCGGGGAGCTGTTTTTT.